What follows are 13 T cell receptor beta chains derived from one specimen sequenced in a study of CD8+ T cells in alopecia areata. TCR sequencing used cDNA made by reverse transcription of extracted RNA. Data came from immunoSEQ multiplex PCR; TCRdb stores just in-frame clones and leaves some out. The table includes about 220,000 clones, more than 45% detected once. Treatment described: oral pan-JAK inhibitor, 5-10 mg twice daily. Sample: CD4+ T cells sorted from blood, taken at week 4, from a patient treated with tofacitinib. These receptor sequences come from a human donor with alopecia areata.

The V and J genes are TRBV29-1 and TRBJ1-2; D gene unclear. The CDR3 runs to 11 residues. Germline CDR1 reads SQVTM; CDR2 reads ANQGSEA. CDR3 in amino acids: CTSSRLYGYTF. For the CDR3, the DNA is TGCACCTCCTCCAGACTCTATGGCTACACCTTC.

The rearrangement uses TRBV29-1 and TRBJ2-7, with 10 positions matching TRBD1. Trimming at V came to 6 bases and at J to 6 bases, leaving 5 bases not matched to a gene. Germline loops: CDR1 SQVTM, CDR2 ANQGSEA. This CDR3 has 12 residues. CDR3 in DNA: TGCAGCGTCGGGACAGGGGTGGTCGAGCAGTACTTC. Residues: CSVGTGVVEQYF.

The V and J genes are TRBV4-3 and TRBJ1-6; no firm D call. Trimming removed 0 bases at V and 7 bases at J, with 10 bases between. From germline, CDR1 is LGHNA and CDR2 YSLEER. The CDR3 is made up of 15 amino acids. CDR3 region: CASSQEGGENSPLHF. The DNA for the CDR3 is TGCGCCAGCAGCCAAGAGGGCGGGGAGAATTCACCCCTCCACTTT.

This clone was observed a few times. The CDR3 nucleotides read TGCGCCAGCAGCTTCTGGACAGGTAACTACTCCTACGAGCAGTACTTC. Amino acids: CASSFWTGNYSYEQYF. The genes are TRBV5-1 and TRBJ2-7; 7 bases fit TRBD1. V was clipped by 2 bases and J by 0 bases; unmatched bases: 8. CDR1 is SGHRS, CDR2 YFSETQ, per germline. CDR3 length: 16 amino acids.

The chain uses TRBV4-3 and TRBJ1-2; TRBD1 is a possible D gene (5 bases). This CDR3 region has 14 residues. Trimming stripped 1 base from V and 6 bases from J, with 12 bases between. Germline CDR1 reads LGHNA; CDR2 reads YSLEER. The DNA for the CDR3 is TGCGCCAGCAGCCAAGGTGCAGGGTTGAATGGCTACACCTTC. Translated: CASSQGAGLNGYTF.

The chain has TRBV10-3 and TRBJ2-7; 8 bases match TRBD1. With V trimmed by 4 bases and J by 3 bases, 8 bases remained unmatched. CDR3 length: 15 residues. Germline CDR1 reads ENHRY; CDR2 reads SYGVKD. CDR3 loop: CAISVGQGSIYEQYF. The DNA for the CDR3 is TGTGCCATCAGTGTAGGACAGGGCTCCATCTACGAGCAGTACTTC.

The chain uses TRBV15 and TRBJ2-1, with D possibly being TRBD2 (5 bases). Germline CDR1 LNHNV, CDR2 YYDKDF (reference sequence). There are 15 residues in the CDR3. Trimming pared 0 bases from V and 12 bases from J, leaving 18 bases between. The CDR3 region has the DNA TGTGCCACCAGCAGAGATCAGCCCCGAGTAGGAGGGCAGTTCTTC. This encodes CATSRDQPRVGGQFF.

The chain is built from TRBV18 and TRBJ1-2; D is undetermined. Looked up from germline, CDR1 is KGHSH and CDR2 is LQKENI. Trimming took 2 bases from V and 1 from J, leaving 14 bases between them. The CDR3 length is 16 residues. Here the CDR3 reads CASSPIPALVNYGYTF. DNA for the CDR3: TGTGCCAGCTCACCAATCCCAGCCTTAGTTAACTATGGCTACACCTTC. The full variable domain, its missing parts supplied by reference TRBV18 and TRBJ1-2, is NAGVMQNPRHLVRRRGQEARLRCSPMKGHSHVYWYRQLPEEGLKFMVYLQKENIIDESGMPKERFSAEFPKEGPSILRIQQVVRGDSAAYFCASSPIPALVNYGYTFGSGTRLTVV.

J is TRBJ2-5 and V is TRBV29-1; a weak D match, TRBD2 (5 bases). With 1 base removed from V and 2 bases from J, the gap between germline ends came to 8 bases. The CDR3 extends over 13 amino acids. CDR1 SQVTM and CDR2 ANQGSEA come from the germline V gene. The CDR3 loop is CSVEGRWQETQYF. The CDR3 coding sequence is TGCAGCGTTGAAGGGAGGTGGCAAGAGACCCAGTACTTC.

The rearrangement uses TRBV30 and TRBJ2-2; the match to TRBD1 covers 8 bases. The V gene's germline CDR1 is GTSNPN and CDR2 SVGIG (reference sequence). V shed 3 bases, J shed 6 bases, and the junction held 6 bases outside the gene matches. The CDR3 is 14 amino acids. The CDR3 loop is CAWRRQGIAGELFF. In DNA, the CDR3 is TGTGCCTGGAGAAGACAGGGGATCGCCGGGGAGCTGTTTTTT.

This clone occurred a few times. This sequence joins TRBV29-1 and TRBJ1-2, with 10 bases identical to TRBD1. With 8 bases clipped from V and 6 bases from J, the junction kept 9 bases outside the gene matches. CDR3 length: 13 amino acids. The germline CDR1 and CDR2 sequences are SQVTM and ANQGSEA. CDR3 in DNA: TGCAGCACCAGAACCGGGACAGGGGATGGCTACACCTTC. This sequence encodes CSTRTGTGDGYTF. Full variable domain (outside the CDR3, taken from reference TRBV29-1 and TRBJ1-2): SAVISQKPSRDICQRGTSLTIQCQVDSQVTMMFWYRQQPGQSLTLIATANQGSEATYESGFVIDKFPISRPNLTFSTLTVSNMSPEDSSIYLCSTRTGTGDGYTFGSGTRLTVV.

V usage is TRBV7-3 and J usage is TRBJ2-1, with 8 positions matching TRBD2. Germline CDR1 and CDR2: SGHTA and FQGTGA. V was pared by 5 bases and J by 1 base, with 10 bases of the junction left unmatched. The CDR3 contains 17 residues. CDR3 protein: CASSMFGSGGSYNEQFF. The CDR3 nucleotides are TGTGCCAGCAGCATGTTCGGGAGCGGGGGTTCCTACAATGAGCAGTTCTTC.

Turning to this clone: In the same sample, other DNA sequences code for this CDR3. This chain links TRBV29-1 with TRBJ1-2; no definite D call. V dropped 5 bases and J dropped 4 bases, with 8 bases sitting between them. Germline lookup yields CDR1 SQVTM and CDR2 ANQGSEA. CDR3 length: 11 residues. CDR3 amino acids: CSVQTGYGYTF. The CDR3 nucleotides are TGCAGCGTTCAAACGGGCTATGGCTACACCTTC. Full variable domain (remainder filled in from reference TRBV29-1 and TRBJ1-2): SAVISQKPSRDICQRGTSLTIQCQVDSQVTMMFWYRQQPGQSLTLIATANQGSEATYESGFVIDKFPISRPNLTFSTLTVSNMSPEDSSIYLCSVQTGYGYTFGSGTRLTVV.